This record covers a single T cell receptor (beta chain). Profiled with immunoSEQ multiplex PCR; TCRdb holds only in-frame clones, not every one. The sample consists of approximately 240,000 clones, roughly 90% of them appearing once. The CDR3 is 15 amino acids. V shed 4 bases, J shed 2 bases, and the junction held 4 bases outside the gene matches. The V gene's germline CDR1 is MNHEY and CDR2 SMNVEV (reference sequence). This sample is part of a study of blood T cell repertoires in COVID-19. This chain joins TRBV27 and TRBJ2-1; 8 positions match TRBD1. This receptor was taken from a woman aged 40 to 49 who had recovered from COVID-19. Sequencing was performed on peripheral blood. CDR3 sequence (DNA): TGTGCCAGCAGTTATTCAGGGGGCACCTACAATGAGCAGTTCTTC. It translates to CASSYSGGTYNEQFF.